This T cell receptor (beta chain) was found in a study of CD8 T cells in Susac syndrome. TEMRA cells were FACS-enriched, and CD8+ and CD4+ T cells were isolated negatively. This CDR3 has 14 residues. Trimming at V came to 5 bases and at J to 6 bases, leaving 5 bases not matched to a gene. Germline CDR1 is LGHDT and CDR2 is YNNKEL (reference sequence). Random-hexamer reverse transcription was applied to about 0.45 to 1 ug RNA. With immunoSEQ multiplex PCR, TCR beta CDR3 was amplified across 54 Vbeta and 13 Jbeta. Each CDR3 protein is one row after TCRdb ran MiXCR on the immunoSEQ multiplex PCR reads. The sample holds approximately 190,000 distinct CDR3 sequences; about 95% are singletons and the top ten take about 0.096%.

V and J are TRBV3-1 and TRBJ2-7; 12 nucleotides align to TRBD1. Sequencing was carried out using CD4+ T cells from PBMCs. This clonotype originated in a human donor with multiple sclerosis. The CDR3 here is CASSTRDRGREQYF. The CDR3 nucleotides read TGTGCCAGCAGCACCCGGGACAGGGGGCGCGAGCAGTACTTC.